This T cell receptor (beta chain) comes out of a study of T cells after yellow fever vaccination. At least ten counts were recorded for this clonotype. Its antigen is undetermined. MiXCR, applied by TCRdb to the 5' RACE reads, yields one record per CDR3 protein. The table includes more than 450,000 distinct CDR3 sequences, roughly 22% detected once. General study findings and limits: Clonotypes shared by both compartments, CD4 and CD8, made up a small share. The study re-detected most primary-vaccination clones after the booster (96% CD4, roughly 85% CD8).

Between the trimmed V and J ends, which lost 0 bases and 6 bases, there was a span of 9 bases. This CDR3 comprises 13 residues. CDR1 and CDR2 from the germline V gene are MNHNY and SVGAGI (reference sequence). This chain connects TRBV6-6 to TRBJ2-7; no definite D call. Sequencing was performed on PBMCs, taken roughly 23 days after the first yellow fever vaccination. This clonotype was sampled from a man in his late teens or twenties who received the YFV17D yellow fever vaccine. The CDR3 here is CASSYSASSEQYF. In DNA form, the CDR3 reads TGTGCCAGCAGTTACTCGGCCAGTTCCGAGCAGTACTTC.